Reported below is one T cell receptor (beta chain). This sample stems from a study of immune evolution from preneoplasia to lung adenocarcinoma. Only in-frame clones appear in the TCRdb table, and some are missing; sequencing was by immunoSEQ multiplex PCR. This table has tens of thousands of clones, 70% to 80% appearing once. CDR1 and CDR2 (germline): SGHDT, YYEEEE. Trimming at V came to 5 bases and at J to 2 bases, leaving 7 bases not matched to a gene. The CDR3 contains 15 residues. The specimen was FFPE invasive lung adenocarcinoma tissue. The receptor's source is a person aged 55 to 75 with lung adenocarcinoma. V and J are TRBV5-6 and TRBJ2-1; TRBD2 aligns across 7 bases. The CDR3 bases are TGTGCCAGCAGTGGAGCGGGGAAGGCCTACAATGAGCAGTTCTTC. Translating gives CASSGAGKAYNEQFF. The complete variable domain, with remaining parts taken from reference TRBV5-6 and TRBJ2-1, reads DAGVTQSPTHLIKTRGQQVTLRCSPKSGHDTVSWYQQALGQGPQFIFQYYEEEERQRGNFPDRFSGHQFPNYSSELNVNALLLGDSALYLCASSGAGKAYNEQFFGPGTRLTVL.